The 16 T cell receptor beta chains below all came from one sample that was sequenced in a study of identical twins. TCRdb passed the 5' RACE reads through MiXCR, listing each CDR3 protein once. The sample yields about 890,000 distinct CDR3 sequences, 10% to 15% seen once. The data also belong to a second study, concerning yellow fever vaccine responses in identical twins.

The source material was PBMCs. The receptors stem from a woman aged 18-29 years in good health.

The chain has TRBV7-9 and TRBJ2-1, with 9 positions matching TRBD1. Trimming took 4 bases from V and 7 from J; bases not matched to a gene: 8. Per the germline V gene, CDR1 is SEHNR and CDR2 is FQNEAQ (reference sequence). This CDR3 contains 15 residues. The CDR3 protein is CASSSKQGADNEQFF. The CDR3 coding sequence is TGTGCCAGCAGCTCAAAACAGGGGGCGGATAATGAGCAGTTCTTC.

This clonotype occurred a few times. J is TRBJ1-1 and V is TRBV7-2, with TRBD1 as a possible D gene (6 bases). From germline, CDR1 is SGHTA and CDR2 FQGNSA. Between the trimmed V and J ends, which lost 5 bases and 1 base, there was a span of 11 bases. The CDR3 is 14 amino acids. The CDR3 here is CASSPGVRNTEAFF. The CDR3 DNA reads as TGTGCCAGCAGCCCAGGGGTCAGGAACACTGAAGCTTTCTTT.

The J gene is TRBJ2-1, the V gene TRBV3-1, with 13 bases fitting TRBD2. This CDR3 has 15 residues. Germline assignment: CDR1 LGHDT and CDR2 YNNKEL (reference sequence). V gave up 5 bases and J gave up 10 bases; unmatched junction bases: 8. CDR3 loop: CASSDGLAGAKEQFF. The CDR3 bases are TGTGCCAGCAGCGACGGACTAGCGGGAGCCAAGGAGCAGTTCTTC.

As regards this clonotype: At one end, the junction sequence differs from germline, possibly due to a read error. V and J are TRBV27 and TRBJ2-4; 9 bases match TRBD2. Per germline, CDR1 MNHEY and CDR2 SMNVEV (reference sequence). CDR3 length equals 14 residues. The CDR3 DNA sequence: TGTGCCAGCAGTTCTTGGCGGGGGGGGAACACTCAGTACTTC. Its translation: CASSSWRGGNTQYF.

The chain is built from TRBV9 and TRBJ2-3; D could derive from TRBD1 or TRBD2 (5 bases each). CDR1 SGDLS and CDR2 YYNGEE come from the germline V gene. This CDR3 is 14 amino acids long. V was clipped by 1 base and J by 4 bases, with 10 bases between them. CDR3 loop: CASSVRGAPDTQYF. In DNA, the CDR3 is TGTGCCAGCAGCGTACGGGGCGCCCCAGATACGCAGTATTTT.

The chain carries TRBV3-1 and TRBJ1-1; D unresolved. Looked up from germline, CDR1 is LGHDT and CDR2 is YNNKEL (reference sequence). The CDR3 length is 12 residues. V was shortened by 2 bases and J by 7 bases, with 8 bases between the two germline ends. The CDR3 sequence is CASSQTSGEAFF. For the CDR3, the DNA is TGTGCCAGCAGCCAAACTTCCGGTGAAGCTTTCTTT.

The rearrangement links TRBV27 to TRBJ2-3; 10 positions match TRBD2. The germline CDR1 and CDR2 sequences are MNHEY and SMNVEV (reference sequence). This CDR3 region has 16 residues. Trimming removed 2 bases from V and 7 bases from J; junction bases left unmatched: 9. The CDR3, as DNA: TGTGCCAGCAGTTTAGGAATAGCGGGGGGAAGGAATACGCAGTATTTT. As protein: CASSLGIAGGRNTQYF.

The V call is TRBV7-3, the J call TRBJ2-7, with a weak D call TRBD1 (5 bases). Germline V gene sequence: CDR1 SGHTA, CDR2 FQGTGA. The CDR3 extends over 14 amino acids. Trimming cost V 5 bases and J 4 bases, with 15 bases left between them. The DNA of the CDR3 is TGTGCCAGCAGCGAGACAGTGGCTTCTTACGAGCAGTACTTC. It specifies CASSETVASYEQYF.

This clonotype was found a few times. V gene TRBV29-1 combines with J gene TRBJ2-3, with 10 bases fitting TRBD2. Germline V gene data show CDR1 as SQVTM and CDR2 as ANQGSEA. V lost 2 bases and J lost 0; bases outside the gene matches: 5. The CDR3 runs 16 residues. CDR3 amino acids: CSVEKTSGISTDTQYF. For the CDR3, the DNA is TGCAGCGTTGAAAAAACTAGCGGGATAAGCACAGATACGCAGTATTTT.

This clonotype was picked up a small number of times. The chain has TRBV3-1 and TRBJ2-7, with TRBD1 identical over 9 bases. The CDR3 runs to 15 residues. The junction had 2 bases not matched to a gene; V was cut back by 1 base and J by 1 base. The germline V gene has CDR1 LGHDT and CDR2 YNNKEL (reference sequence). This chain's CDR3 is CASSQGTGESYEQYF. For the CDR3, the DNA is TGTGCCAGCAGCCAAGGGACAGGGGAGTCCTACGAGCAGTACTTC.

V usage is TRBV27 and J usage is TRBJ2-1; D is unclear. The CDR3 consists of 17 residues. Trimming stripped 0 bases from V and 7 bases from J, with 19 bases between. Germline values: CDR1 MNHEY, CDR2 SMNVEV (reference sequence). CDR3 sequence reads: CASSLSLGYPSSNEQFF. The CDR3 DNA is TGTGCCAGCAGTTTATCCCTGGGCTACCCGAGTAGTAATGAGCAGTTCTTC.

This chain uses TRBV5-1 with TRBJ2-4; TRBD1 matches 8 bases. Germline lookup yields CDR1 SGHRS and CDR2 YFSETQ. After removal of 3 bases from V and 8 bases from J, the junction contained 4 bases not matched to a gene. The CDR3 has 13 residues. The CDR3 DNA sequence: TGCGCCAGCAGCTCAGGACAGGGAGACATTCAGTACTTC. Amino acids: CASSSGQGDIQYF.

Only a few counts were recorded for this clonotype. The chain is built from TRBV28 and TRBJ1-1; D gene ambiguous. Germline V CDR1 and CDR2: MDHEN, SYDVKM. V lost 4 bases to trimming and J lost 3 bases, with 12 bases between them. The CDR3 totals 14 residues. CDR3 DNA: TGTGCCAGCAGTTCCCTGGGATGGGACACTGAAGCTTTCTTT. Protein product: CASSSLGWDTEAFF.

V and J are TRBV28 and TRBJ2-2; the match to TRBD1 covers 9 bases. The germline V gene has CDR1 MDHEN and CDR2 SYDVKM. CDR3 length: 15 amino acids. J lost 1 base, V lost 7 bases, and 4 bases had no gene match. For the CDR3, the DNA is TGTGCCAGCACGACAGGGGGAAAGAACACCGGGGAGCTGTTTTTT. Translation: CASTTGGKNTGELFF. Full variable domain (outside the CDR3, taken from reference TRBV28 and TRBJ2-2): DVKVTQSSRYLVKRTGEKVFLECVQDMDHENMFWYRQDPGLGLRLIYFSYDVKMKEKGDIPEGYSVSREKKERFSLILESASTNQTSMYLCASTTGGKNTGELFFGEGSRLTVL.

The V call is TRBV11-2, the J call TRBJ2-1, with D unclear. This CDR3 is built from 16 residues. Germline CDR1 and CDR2: SGHAT and FQNNGV. Deletions cut 4 bases from V and 5 bases from J, with 18 bases between. The CDR3 region has the DNA TGTGCCAGCAGCTCCCTTGTATGGAGAGAGAACAATGAGCAGTTCTTC. Its protein product is CASSSLVWRENNEQFF. Combining the CDR3 with reference TRBV11-2 and TRBJ2-1 gives the whole variable domain EAGVAQSPRYKIIEKRQSVAFWCNPISGHATLYWYQQILGQGPKLLIQFQNNGVVDDSQLPKDRFSAERLKGVDSTLKIQPAKLEDSAVYLCASSSLVWRENNEQFFGPGTRLTVL.

This clonotype was found a few times. The V and J genes are TRBV24-1 and TRBJ2-1; 7 bases are shared with TRBD2. The CDR3 spans 14 residues. From germline, CDR1 is KGHDR and CDR2 SFDVKD. V dropped 0 bases and J dropped 9; count of bases not matched to a gene: 4. The CDR3 nucleotides read TGTGCCACCAGTGATTTGCTTGGGGGGGTTGAGCAGTTCTTC. Protein product: CATSDLLGGVEQFF.